The sequence of this TCR beta chain was determined in a study of cytomegalovirus exposure and HLA in healthy donors. Across the whole study: For the 300 to 450 genotyped donors, 81% fell within the Caucasian-associated ancestry cluster.

These donors, healthy bone marrow donors, were studied. The germline gives CDR1 KGHSH, CDR2 LQKENI. The V segment lost 2 bases and the J segment 2 bases; nucleotides outside the gene matches: 2. The CDR3 covers 15 residues. Study-level results: Most of the TCR beta V segments (in an earlier analysis) were productive either about 87% or about 30% of the time.

13 Jbeta primers and 60 Vbeta primers were used for the PCR. Generated by immunoSEQ multiplex PCR, the TCRdb table keeps only in-frame clones and is missing some. The table records about 150,000 clones, 75% to 80% of them present only once. On this clone itself: Its antigen is as yet unknown.

This clonotype was obtained from a woman between 25 and 40 years old in good health and CMV-seronegative. The chain recombines TRBV18 with TRBJ1-2; 10 bases map to TRBD1. Input material: PBMCs. The CDR3 sequence is CASSPGDRGNYGYTF. CDR3 DNA: TGTGCCAGCTCACCAGGGGACAGGGGAAACTATGGCTACACCTTC.